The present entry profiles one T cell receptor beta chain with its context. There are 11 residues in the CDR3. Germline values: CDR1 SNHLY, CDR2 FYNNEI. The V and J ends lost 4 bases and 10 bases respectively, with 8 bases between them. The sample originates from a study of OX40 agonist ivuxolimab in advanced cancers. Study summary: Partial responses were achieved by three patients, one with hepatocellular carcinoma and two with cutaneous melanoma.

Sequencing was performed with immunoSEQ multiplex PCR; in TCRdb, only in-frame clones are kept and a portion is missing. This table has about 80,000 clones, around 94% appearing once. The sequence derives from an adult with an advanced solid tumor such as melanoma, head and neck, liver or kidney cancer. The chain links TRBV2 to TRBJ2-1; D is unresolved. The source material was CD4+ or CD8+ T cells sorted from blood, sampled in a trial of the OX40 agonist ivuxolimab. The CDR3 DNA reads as TGTGCCAGCAGTGGGGCCGTAGAGCAGTTCTTC. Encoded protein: CASSGAVEQFF.